This TCR beta chain comes out of a study of blood T cells in healthy people across ages. The second PCR ran about 7 to 12 cycles with a sample-barcoded 5' primer and J-beta primers. TCRdb re-derived calls from the 5' RACE reads in MiXCR, one entry per CDR3 protein. The sample holds some 550,000 distinct CDR3 sequences; 40% to 50% are singletons and the top ten take around 24%. The germline gives CDR1 MNHEY, CDR2 SMNVEV (reference sequence). This CDR3 has 13 amino acids. V was cut by 3 bases and J by 8 bases, with 13 bases left in between. The specimen sequenced was blood. The receptor was derived from an elderly man in good health. The chain couples TRBV27 to TRBJ1-1; D is unresolved. CDR3 residues: CASSFSYRSEAFF. CDR3 nucleotides: TGTGCCAGCAGTTTCTCCTACAGATCCGAAGCTTTCTTT.